These T cell receptor beta chains were read from a single sample in a study of cytomegalovirus exposure and HLA in healthy donors. Clones were read by immunoSEQ multiplex PCR, and TCRdb kept only the in-frame ones, dropping some. The sample carries more than 150,000 clones, about 83% recorded once. The source material was PBMCs. These receptors were obtained from a woman aged 25 to 45 in good health and CMV-seropositive. The CDR3 runs from the conserved cysteine through the conserved F or W. The D gene is left open where the match is weak. Some rows mark clone size as missing; the rest say once, few, many or name a class of expanded clone.

d_call: TRBD1
v_call: TRBV7-9
clone_size: .
j_call: TRBJ1-4
cdr3_aa: CASSKDRVGEKLFF
cdr3_nt: TGTGCCAGCAGCAAGGACAGGGTTGGTGAAAAACTGTTTTTT

d_call: .
v_call: TRBV5-5
clone_size: .
j_call: TRBJ1-5
cdr3_aa: CASSLGGVGSQPQHF
cdr3_nt: TGTGCCAGCAGCTTAGGCGGGGTTGGCAGTCAGCCCCAGCATTTT

d_call: .
v_call: TRBV7-2
clone_size: .
j_call: TRBJ2-7
cdr3_aa: CASSLMNRNGGQYF
cdr3_nt: TGTGCCAGCAGCTTAATGAACCGAAATGGCGGGCAGTACTTC

d_call: .
v_call: TRBV18
clone_size: .
j_call: TRBJ1-5
cdr3_aa: CASSPFGGNSNQPQHF
cdr3_nt: TGTGCCAGCTCACCTTTCGGGGGGAATAGCAATCAGCCCCAGCATTTT

d_call: .
v_call: TRBV5-1
clone_size: .
j_call: TRBJ2-5
cdr3_aa: CASTRGPQETQYF
cdr3_nt: TGCGCCAGCACGCGGGGACCCCAAGAGACCCAGTACTTC

d_call: TRBD2
v_call: TRBV2
clone_size: .
j_call: TRBJ2-3
cdr3_aa: CASPQGAGRTDTQYF
cdr3_nt: TGTGCCAGCCCCCAGGGAGCGGGACGCACAGATACGCAGTATTTT

d_call: TRBD1
v_call: TRBV6-6
clone_size: .
j_call: TRBJ2-7
cdr3_aa: CASSYPPGQGRGEQYF
cdr3_nt: TGTGCCAGCAGTTACCCTCCGGGACAGGGAAGGGGCGAGCAGTACTTC

d_call: TRBD1
v_call: TRBV2
clone_size: .
j_call: TRBJ1-2
cdr3_aa: CASSMDRGVDGYTF
cdr3_nt: TGTGCCAGCAGCATGGACAGGGGAGTCGATGGCTACACCTTC

d_call: TRBD2
v_call: TRBV7-6
clone_size: .
j_call: TRBJ2-1
cdr3_aa: CASSPRTSGTYNEQFF
cdr3_nt: TGTGCCAGCAGTCCTCGGACTAGCGGGACTTACAATGAGCAGTTCTTC

d_call: TRBD1
v_call: TRBV2
clone_size: .
j_call: TRBJ1-2
cdr3_aa: CASSDDAEGQGVYGYTF
cdr3_nt: TGTGCCAGCAGTGACGACGCCGAGGGACAGGGGGTCTATGGCTACACCTTC

d_call: .
v_call: TRBV5-8
clone_size: .
j_call: TRBJ1-1
cdr3_aa: CASSFRDTRQGAFF
cdr3_nt: TGTGCCAGCAGCTTTCGGGACACCCGTCAAGGAGCTTTCTTT

d_call: TRBD1
v_call: TRBV28
clone_size: .
j_call: TRBJ2-3
cdr3_aa: CASSPTGVADTQYF
cdr3_nt: TGTGCCAGCAGCCCGACAGGGGTCGCCGATACGCAGTATTTT

d_call: .
v_call: TRBV29-1
clone_size: .
j_call: TRBJ1-5
cdr3_aa: CSVEFGQSQPQHF
cdr3_nt: TGCAGCGTTGAATTTGGACAGAGTCAGCCCCAGCATTTT

d_call: TRBD1
v_call: TRBV30
clone_size: .
j_call: TRBJ1-4
cdr3_aa: CAWSRHRGRGEKLFF
cdr3_nt: TGTGCCTGGAGTAGACACAGGGGGCGCGGTGAAAAACTGTTTTTT

d_call: .
v_call: TRBV19
clone_size: .
j_call: TRBJ2-3
cdr3_aa: CASRGPRKTTDTQYF
cdr3_nt: TGTGCCAGTAGAGGCCCGAGGAAAACCACAGATACGCAGTATTTT

d_call: TRBD2
v_call: TRBV28
clone_size: .
j_call: TRBJ2-1
cdr3_aa: CASSPAGGHNEQFF
cdr3_nt: TGTGCCAGCAGCCCAGCGGGAGGACACAATGAGCAGTTCTTC

d_call: TRBD2
v_call: TRBV28
clone_size: .
j_call: TRBJ2-5
cdr3_aa: CASSPGLAGQQETQYF
cdr3_nt: TGTGCCAGCAGTCCTGGACTAGCGGGACAGCAAGAGACCCAGTACTTC

d_call: .
v_call: TRBV7-9
clone_size: .
j_call: TRBJ1-2
cdr3_aa: CASSLPDTNYGYTF
cdr3_nt: TGTGCCAGCAGCTTACCCGACACGAACTATGGCTACACCTTC

d_call: TRBD1
v_call: TRBV7-2
clone_size: .
j_call: TRBJ2-1
cdr3_aa: CASSLYRDRVSYNEQFF
cdr3_nt: TGTGCCAGCAGCTTATATCGGGACAGGGTGTCCTACAATGAGCAGTTCTTC

d_call: .
v_call: TRBV5-4
clone_size: .
j_call: TRBJ2-7
cdr3_aa: CASSLIGVRSYEQYF
cdr3_nt: TGTGCCAGCAGTTTGATCGGGGTTCGATCCTACGAGCAGTACTTC

d_call: TRBD1
v_call: TRBV7-8
clone_size: .
j_call: TRBJ1-2
cdr3_aa: CASSLARDRANYGYTF
cdr3_nt: TGTGCCAGCAGCTTAGCCCGGGACAGGGCGAACTATGGCTACACCTTC

d_call: TRBD2
v_call: TRBV6-5
clone_size: .
j_call: TRBJ2-7
cdr3_aa: CASRPGLNYEQYF
cdr3_nt: TGTGCCAGCAGACCGGGACTAAACTACGAGCAGTACTTC

d_call: .
v_call: TRBV9
clone_size: .
j_call: TRBJ2-3
cdr3_aa: CASSVDPPGLTTDTQYF
cdr3_nt: TGTGCCAGCAGCGTAGATCCCCCGGGACTGACTACAGATACGCAGTATTTT

d_call: TRBD1
v_call: TRBV5-5
clone_size: .
j_call: TRBJ2-1
cdr3_aa: CASSPGTGAYNEQFF
cdr3_nt: TGTGCCAGCAGCCCTGGGACAGGGGCCTACAATGAGCAGTTCTTC

d_call: TRBD1
v_call: TRBV6-5
clone_size: .
j_call: TRBJ2-1
cdr3_aa: CASSYVRGNEQFF
cdr3_nt: TGTGCCAGCAGTTACGTCAGGGGGAATGAGCAGTTCTTC

d_call: .
v_call: TRBV25-1
clone_size: .
j_call: TRBJ1-1
cdr3_aa: CASGEVTEAFF
cdr3_nt: TGTGCCAGCGGGGAGGTCACTGAAGCTTTCTTT

d_call: .
v_call: TRBV25-1
clone_size: .
j_call: TRBJ1-1
cdr3_aa: CASRDDRNTEAFF
cdr3_nt: TGTGCCAGCAGGGATGACAGGAACACTGAAGCTTTCTTT

d_call: TRBD1
v_call: TRBV5-1
clone_size: .
j_call: TRBJ1-4
cdr3_aa: CASRQGVNEKLFF
cdr3_nt: TGCGCCAGCCGACAGGGTGTTAATGAAAAACTGTTTTTT

d_call: TRBD1
v_call: TRBV5-5
clone_size: few
j_call: TRBJ2-3
cdr3_aa: CASSGGQTSTDTQYF
cdr3_nt: TGTGCCAGCAGCGGGGGACAGACTAGCACAGATACGCAGTATTTT

d_call: TRBD1
v_call: TRBV15
clone_size: .
j_call: TRBJ2-1
cdr3_aa: CATSSPPTGNNEQFF
cdr3_nt: TGTGCCACCAGCAGCCCCCCGACAGGGAACAATGAGCAGTTCTTC

d_call: .
v_call: TRBV19
clone_size: once
j_call: TRBJ1-1
cdr3_aa: CASTLDRDTEAFF
cdr3_nt: TGTGCCAGTACCTTAGACAGAGACACTGAAGCTTTCTTT

d_call: TRBD1
v_call: TRBV6-1
clone_size: .
j_call: TRBJ2-7
cdr3_aa: CASSPGTVYEQYF
cdr3_nt: TGTGCCAGCAGTCCCGGGACAGTCTACGAGCAGTACTTC

d_call: TRBD1
v_call: TRBV10-3
clone_size: .
j_call: TRBJ1-2
cdr3_aa: CAIRISLGQGYGYTF
cdr3_nt: TGTGCCATCAGGATTTCTTTGGGACAGGGGTATGGCTACACCTTC